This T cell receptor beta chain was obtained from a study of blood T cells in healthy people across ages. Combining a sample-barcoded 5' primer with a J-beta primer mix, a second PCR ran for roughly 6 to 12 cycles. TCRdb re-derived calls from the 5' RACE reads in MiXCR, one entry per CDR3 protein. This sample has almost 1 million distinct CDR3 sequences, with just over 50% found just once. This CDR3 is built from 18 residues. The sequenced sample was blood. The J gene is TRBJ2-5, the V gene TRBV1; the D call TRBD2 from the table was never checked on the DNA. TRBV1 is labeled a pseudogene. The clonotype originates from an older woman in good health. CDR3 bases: TGCACCAGCAGCCAAGATAGAGGTGGGCGGGAGAGTTATCAGACCCAGTACTTC. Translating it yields CTSSQDRGGRESYQTQYF.